The 11 T cell receptor beta chains presented below share a single source sample, sequenced in a study of blood T cell repertoires in COVID-19. Repertoires were generated with immunoSEQ multiplex PCR, while TCRdb's copy carries only in-frame clones and drops some. Of 110,000 or so clones detected, 75% to 90% appear once; the ten largest clones hold more than 5%. The material sequenced was peripheral blood. Receptors were obtained from a woman in her sixties or seventies with COVID-19, enrolled during active disease.

This chain connects TRBV18 to TRBJ1-2; D is ambiguous. CDR1 and CDR2 from the germline V gene are KGHSH and LQKENI. The CDR3 has 13 residues. The V gene lost 2 bases and the J gene lost 2 bases, with 6 bases spanning the gap. The CDR3 protein is CASSPDTNYGYTF. As DNA, the CDR3 is TGTGCCAGCTCACCAGACACAAACTATGGCTACACCTTC.

The chain links TRBV19 to TRBJ2-1, with 13 nucleotides matching TRBD2. This CDR3 spans 15 amino acids. Looked up from germline, CDR1 is LNHDA and CDR2 is SQIVND (reference sequence). V was pared by 4 bases and J by 8 bases, with 5 bases of the junction left unmatched. Written as DNA, the CDR3 is TGTGCCAGTAGTACCTGGACTAGCGGGGGAGATGAGCAGTTCTTC. This encodes CASSTWTSGGDEQFF.

The table lists this clone with a count of one. This sequence joins TRBV4-1 and TRBJ2-1, with TRBD2 as a possible D gene (7 bases). The CDR3 extends over 15 amino acids. V was clipped by 4 bases and J by 5 bases, with 15 bases between them. Looked up from germline, CDR1 is MGHRA and CDR2 is YSYEKL. This CDR3 reads CASSPVSGGHNEQFF. The CDR3 DNA sequence: TGCGCCAGCAGCCCCGTATCCGGGGGGCACAATGAGCAGTTCTTC.

The chain joins TRBV11-2 to TRBJ1-1, with 9 nucleotides matching TRBD1. Trimming cost V 3 bases and J 10 bases; bases outside gene matches: 12. Germline assignment: CDR1 SGHAT and CDR2 FQNNGV. This CDR3 has 15 residues. The CDR3 loop is CASSFRTTGGPGAFF. CDR3 in DNA: TGTGCCAGCAGCTTCCGCACGACAGGGGGACCTGGAGCTTTCTTT.

This CDR3 is CASSVDSSYNSPLHF. The CDR3 DNA is TGTGCCAGCAGCGTGGACAGCTCCTATAATTCACCCCTCCACTTT. This sequence joins TRBV9 and TRBJ1-6; maybe TRBD1 (6 bases). Germline-derived CDR1 and CDR2 are SGDLS and YYNGEE. The V gene lost 2 bases and the J gene lost 0 bases, with 6 bases spanning the gap. The CDR3 is 15 amino acids.

CDR3 loop: CASAWGDTEAFF. CDR3 DNA sequence: TGTGCTAGTGCCTGGGGGGACACTGAAGCTTTCTTT. J is TRBJ1-1 and V is TRBV12-5; maybe TRBD1 (5 bases). From germline, CDR1 is LGHNT and CDR2 FRNRAP. With 7 bases removed from V and 3 bases from J, the gap between germline ends came to 9 bases. The CDR3 is made up of 12 amino acids.

The rearrangement joins TRBV2 to TRBJ2-1; TRBD1 matches 8 bases. Germline CDR1 is SNHLY and CDR2 is FYNNEI. Germline trimming cut 6 bases from V and 4 bases from J; bases unmatched to any gene: 17. CDR3 length: 18 amino acids. CDR3 residues: CASRGPRTGFSPYNEQFF. As DNA, the CDR3 is TGTGCCAGCAGAGGGCCCAGGACAGGGTTCTCCCCTTACAATGAGCAGTTCTTC.

The chain recombines TRBV7-8 with TRBJ2-2; 7 bases align to TRBD2. Losses at the gene ends were 6 bases for V and 1 base for J; bases not matched to a gene: 8. The CDR3 is made up of 16 amino acids. The germline V gene has CDR1 SGHVS and CDR2 FQNEAQ. The CDR3 is CASRSFGGVNTGELFF. The CDR3 region has the DNA TGTGCCAGCAGGAGCTTTGGGGGGGTGAACACCGGGGAGCTGTTTTTT.

The V call is TRBV3-1 (or the pseudogene TRBV3-2), the J call TRBJ1-6; 7 nucleotides line up with TRBD1. Unmatched junction bases numbered 13, after V lost 3 bases and J lost 17 bases. The CDR3 contains 14 residues. Germline loops: CDR1 LGHDT, CDR2 YNNKEL (reference sequence). The CDR3 is CASSQEIREGAVHF. The CDR3 region has the DNA TGTGCCAGCAGCCAGGAGATCCGGGAGGGGGCAGTCCACTTT.

The chain couples TRBV9 to TRBJ1-1; D is perhaps TRBD1 (6 bases). With 4 bases removed from V and 4 bases from J, the gap between germline ends came to 11 bases. The germline V gene encodes CDR1 SGDLS and CDR2 YYNGEE. The CDR3 runs 13 residues. This CDR3 is CASSSGGLTEAFF. CDR3 in DNA: TGTGCCAGCAGCTCGGGGGGGCTCACTGAAGCTTTCTTT.

V usage is TRBV13 and J usage is TRBJ1-2, with 7 positions matching TRBD1. The CDR3 is made up of 15 amino acids. V shed 5 bases and J 4 bases; nucleotides not matched to a gene: 10. Germline V gene sequence: CDR1 PRHDT, CDR2 FYEKMQ (reference sequence). Written as DNA, the CDR3 is TGTGCCAGCAGCCCTTTTGACAGGGCCCCCTATGGCTACACCTTC. Translation gives CASSPFDRAPYGYTF.